The present T cell receptor (beta chain) was sequenced within a study of T cell repertoires in ileal Crohn's disease (dated by TCRdb to the late 2010s). For context, the study as a whole: The median duration of disease was around 7.3 years, and at the time of surgery 30% to 35% of patients were active smokers. Surgery was performed for a complication in all patients, with stricturing disease in roughly 60% and penetrating disease in approximately 40%. About half of the patients received postoperative therapy: about eleven received thiopurines and about 19 received anti-TNF agents. Biopsies taken from the inflamed portion of the ileum in the surgical resection specimen were designated as M0 samples. For commercial TCRB immunosequencing, roughly 0.5 micrograms of biopsy DNA were submitted for each sample. A prospective multicentre cohort supplied the 55 to 65 Crohn's disease patients whose TCR repertoires were analysed. The study ran alongside a multicentre cohort designed to identify predictors of early endoscopic recurrence after ileocolonic resection. Endoscopic postoperative recurrence was defined as a Rutgeerts score above i0. A total of about 170 mucosal samples from around 60 patients were sequenced, with samples obtained at several locations on the surgical specimen and at postoperative endoscopy.

The intended sense of this specimen's time point label: inflamed ileum from the surgical specimen. Adults with ileal or ileocolonic Crohn's disease and an indication for ileocolonic resection were eligible for inclusion. Before DNA extraction, whole ileal mucosal biopsies were kept frozen at -80 degrees C. A TRizol-based method was used to extract genomic DNA from the frozen whole biopsies, and the DNA was quantified with a NanoDrop 2000 spectrophotometer. V is trimmed back by 2 bases and J by 2 bases, and the junction contains 0 bases that no gene match accounts for. The germline V gene specifies MRHNA as CDR1 and SNTAGT as CDR2. The cysteine opens and the phenylalanine closes a CDR3 of 15 amino acids. This entry keeps only the CDR3 DNA: 45 bases, framed from base 1. On this clone: The clone's antigen remains unknown. No much larger clone is present one base from it, and per-base qualities are unavailable.

What the work shows at the level of the full study, not this receptor alone: More high-frequency clones were carried by sorted CD8 T cells than by CD4 T cells, suggesting that mucosal expansions were mainly CD8. A significantly higher proportion of clonal expansions was observed in active smokers at surgery than in non-smokers (approximately 26% vs 20%, p=0.02). Mucosal CD4 and CD8 T cells were sorted and sequenced only in a subgroup of patients, the size of which was not stated. Endoscopic recurrence was found to be associated with higher high-frequency clone percentages at surgery, and recurrence was observed in all patients with clonality above 26.8% (18/57).

Library prep was done by the immunoSEQ multiplex PCR assay. Adaptive Biotechnology amplified the CDR3 regions from genomic DNA with a two-step multiplex PCR designed to control amplification bias. The first PCR used primers for every V and J gene segment; the second PCR added barcodes and Illumina adapters. CDR3 libraries were sequenced using an Illumina instrument. The published analysis was carried out like this. The analysis used both the pipelines supplied by the vendor and custom analysis of the raw data in R/Bioconductor with R version 3.3.0. Clonality, ranging from 0 to 1, was calculated as the inverse of the normalised Shannon entropy of all productive clones. The repertoire share taken up by the top 100 clones defined high-frequency clones, and only clones that passed a 95% confidence test were kept. Repertoire diversity was measured with the Simpson index, and overlap between samples was measured with the Morisita-Horn index. The source is immuneACCESS, and TCRdb retained only in-frame sequences with V and J called. Part of the clones is not carried over; for the studies checked, unresolved V genes explain less than half of this, and the remainder is unexplained. That table gives V, J and clone size, and the DNA gave D and trimming. In all, the sample holds 13,000 or so clones, and approximately 80% of those were seen once. The top ten clonotypes cover roughly 13% of the sample.

The chain is made from TRBV6-4 and TRBJ1-5; 10 junctional bases match TRBD1. What was sequenced was ileal tissue. The TCR originated in an adult with Crohn's disease. The sequenced DNA: TGTGCCAGCAGTGACGGGACAGGGGGCAATCAGCCCCAGCATTTT. The translation is CASSDGTGGNQPQHF.